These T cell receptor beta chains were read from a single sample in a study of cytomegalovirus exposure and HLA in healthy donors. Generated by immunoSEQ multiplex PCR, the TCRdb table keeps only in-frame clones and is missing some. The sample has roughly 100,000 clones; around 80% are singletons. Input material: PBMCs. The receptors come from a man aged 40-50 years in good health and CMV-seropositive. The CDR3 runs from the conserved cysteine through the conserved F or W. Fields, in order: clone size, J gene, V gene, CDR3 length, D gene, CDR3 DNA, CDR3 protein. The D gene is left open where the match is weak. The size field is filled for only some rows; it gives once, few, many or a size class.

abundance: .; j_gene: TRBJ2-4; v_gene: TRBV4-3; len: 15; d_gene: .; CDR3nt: TGCGCCAGCAGCCACCTGACAGGCGCTGAAAACATTCAGTACTTC; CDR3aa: CASSHLTGAENIQYF
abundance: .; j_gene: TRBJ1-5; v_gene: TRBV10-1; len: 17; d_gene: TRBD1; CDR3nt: TGCGCCAGCAGTGATCATCCGGGACAGAGCTACAATCAGCCCCAGCATTTT; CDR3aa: CASSDHPGQSYNQPQHF
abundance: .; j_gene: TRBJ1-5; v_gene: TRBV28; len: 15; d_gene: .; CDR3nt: TGTGCCAGCAGTTACGTGGCAGGGCCAAATCAGCCCCAGCATTTT; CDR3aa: CASSYVAGPNQPQHF
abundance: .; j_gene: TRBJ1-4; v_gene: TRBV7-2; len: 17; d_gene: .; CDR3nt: TGTGCCAGCAGGGGTGTAGATGCAGGGGCTAATAATGAAAAACTGTTTTTT; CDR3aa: CASRGVDAGANNEKLFF
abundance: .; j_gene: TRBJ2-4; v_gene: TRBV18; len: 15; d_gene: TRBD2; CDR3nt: TGTGCCAGCTCATCAGGGACTAGTACCAAAAACATTCAGTACTTC; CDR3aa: CASSSGTSTKNIQYF
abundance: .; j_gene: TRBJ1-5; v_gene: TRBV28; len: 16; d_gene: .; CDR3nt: TGTGCCAGCAGCCCCACCGGGAAATCTAGCAATCAGCCCCAGCATTTT; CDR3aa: CASSPTGKSSNQPQHF
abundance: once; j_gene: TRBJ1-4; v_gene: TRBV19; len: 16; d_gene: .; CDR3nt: TGTGCCAGTAGTTCCCGTATCCCGGGGGCTAATGAAAAACTGTTTTTT; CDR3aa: CASSSRIPGANEKLFF
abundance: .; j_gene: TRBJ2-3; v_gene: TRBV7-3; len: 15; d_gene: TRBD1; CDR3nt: TGTGCCAGCAGCGCTAACAGGGGATGGGCAGATACGCAGTATTTT; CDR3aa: CASSANRGWADTQYF
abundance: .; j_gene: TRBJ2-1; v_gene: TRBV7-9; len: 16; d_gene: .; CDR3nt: TGTTCCAGCAGCTCCAGCGGGTCTATCTCCTACAATGAGCAGTTCTTC; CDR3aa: CSSSSSGSISYNEQFF
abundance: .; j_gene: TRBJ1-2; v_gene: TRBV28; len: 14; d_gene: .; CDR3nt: TGTGCCACTCAGAGTTTGGAGGCGGGGGAGGGCTACACCTTC; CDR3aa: CATQSLEAGEGYTF
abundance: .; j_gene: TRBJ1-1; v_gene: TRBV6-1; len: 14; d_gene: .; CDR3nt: TGTGCCAGCAGCCCACAGTCTATGAACACTGAAGCTTTCTTT; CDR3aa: CASSPQSMNTEAFF
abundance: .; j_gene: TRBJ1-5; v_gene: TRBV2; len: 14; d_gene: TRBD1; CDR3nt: TGTGCCAGCAGTCGACAGGGTTCTAGGCAGCCCCAGCATTTT; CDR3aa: CASSRQGSRQPQHF
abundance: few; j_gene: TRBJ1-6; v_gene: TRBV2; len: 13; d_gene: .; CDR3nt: TGTGCCAGCCGAGGGATCCTCCCTTCACCCCTCCACTTT; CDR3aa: CASRGILPSPLHF
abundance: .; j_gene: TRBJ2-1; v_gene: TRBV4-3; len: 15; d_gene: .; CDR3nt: TGCGCCAGCAGCCAAGATAGCGGAACCCTCAATGAGCAGTTCTTC; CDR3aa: CASSQDSGTLNEQFF
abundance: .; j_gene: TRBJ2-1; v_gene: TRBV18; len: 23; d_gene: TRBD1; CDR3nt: TGTGCCAGCTCACATCGTAAATTGGGTCGGGACAGGGTGGGTTCGGTCGTTATTAATGAGCAGTTCTTC; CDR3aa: CASSHRKLGRDRVGSVVINEQFF
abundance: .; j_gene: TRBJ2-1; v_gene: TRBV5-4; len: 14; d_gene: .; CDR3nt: TGTGCCAGCAACCCGGGACAGCGGGTCAATGAGCAGTTCTTC; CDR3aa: CASNPGQRVNEQFF
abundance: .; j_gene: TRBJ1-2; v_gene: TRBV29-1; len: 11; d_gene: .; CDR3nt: TGCAGCGTTGGCGGGGGCTGGGGCTACACCTTC; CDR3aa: CSVGGGWGYTF
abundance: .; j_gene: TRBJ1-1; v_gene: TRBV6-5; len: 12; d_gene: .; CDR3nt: TGTGCCAGCATACTGGAGGGCACTGAAGCTTTCTTT; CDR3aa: CASILEGTEAFF
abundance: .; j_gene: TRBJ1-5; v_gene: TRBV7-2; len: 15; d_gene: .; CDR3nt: TGTGCCAGCAGCTTAGACAGCAGCCGTAATCAGCCCCAGCATTTT; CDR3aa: CASSLDSSRNQPQHF
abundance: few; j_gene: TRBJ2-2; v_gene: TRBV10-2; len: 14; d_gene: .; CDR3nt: TGCGCCAGCAGTGAGTCGGGGGGCACCGGGGAGCTGTTTTTT; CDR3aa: CASSESGGTGELFF
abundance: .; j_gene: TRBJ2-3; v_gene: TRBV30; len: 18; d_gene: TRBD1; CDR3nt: TGTGCCTGGAGTGCCAACTACAGGGGTGGGAGCGGCACAGATACGCAGTATTTT; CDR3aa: CAWSANYRGGSGTDTQYF
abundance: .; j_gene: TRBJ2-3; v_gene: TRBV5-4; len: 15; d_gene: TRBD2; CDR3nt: TGTGCCAGCAGGTTTTCCGGGACTACTTTGGATACGCAGTATTTT; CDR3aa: CASRFSGTTLDTQYF
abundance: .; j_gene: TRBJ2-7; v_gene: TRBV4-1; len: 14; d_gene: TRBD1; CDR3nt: TGCGCCAGCAGCCAAGCAGGGGGCAATTACGAGCAGTACTTC; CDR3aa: CASSQAGGNYEQYF
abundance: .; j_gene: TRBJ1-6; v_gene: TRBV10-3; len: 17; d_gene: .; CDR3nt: TGTGCCATCAGTGAGATGGGCAGTAGTATCTATAATTCACCCCTCCACTTT; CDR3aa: CAISEMGSSIYNSPLHF
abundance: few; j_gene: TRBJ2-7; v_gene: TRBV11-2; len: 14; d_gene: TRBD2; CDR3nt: TGTGCCAGCGGGCTAGCGGGAGGAGGGTACGAGCAGTACTTC; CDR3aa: CASGLAGGGYEQYF
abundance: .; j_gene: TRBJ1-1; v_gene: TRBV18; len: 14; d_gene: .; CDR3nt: TGTGCCAGCTCCACCTCCCGGGAGGGGACTGAAGCTTTCTTT; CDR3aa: CASSTSREGTEAFF